This entry lists 3 T cell receptor beta chains sequenced from one sample in a study of CD8 T cells in ankylosing spondylitis. TCRdb re-analysed the 5' RACE reads in MiXCR, keeping a single row per CDR3 protein. The profile shows about 200,000 distinct CDR3 sequences, about 13% of them singletons. Sequencing was done on a sample of blood, either unsorted or a sorted T cell fraction (not recorded which). These receptors came from a male donor with ankylosing spondylitis or in good health (not recorded which).

This chain connects TRBV10-3 to TRBJ2-4; weak D call: TRBD1 (6 bases). The CDR3 contains 15 residues. Germline assignment: CDR1 ENHRY and CDR2 SYGVKD. The V and J ends lost 8 bases and 0 bases respectively, with 14 bases between them. The CDR3 DNA reads as TGTGCCATCGCCGAGGGACAACTAGCCAAAAACATTCAGTACTTC. Translation: CAIAEGQLAKNIQYF.

This clonotype has a handful of counts. V gene TRBV2 combines with J gene TRBJ2-7, with a possible D match to TRBD1 (6 bases). In germline, CDR1 is SNHLY, CDR2 FYNNEI. V was pared by 5 bases and J by 0 bases, with 17 bases between. The CDR3 is made up of 16 amino acids. The CDR3 region has the DNA TGTGCCAGCAGTCTTCCTCTGGACAGTAGCTCCTACGAGCAGTACTTC. As protein: CASSLPLDSSSYEQYF.

This clonotype was detected a few times. The chain carries TRBV12-3 or TRBV12-4 and TRBJ2-3, with D perhaps TRBD2 (5 bases). CDR3 length: 15 amino acids. Trimming shortened V by 1 base and J by 2 bases, and 10 bases separated the two germline ends. DNA for the CDR3: TGTGCCAGCAGTTTAGGGACTTCCGACACAGATACGCAGTATTTT. Its translation is CASSLGTSDTDTQYF.